The 24 T cell receptor beta chains in this list originate from one sample, sequenced in a study of T cells in localized non-small cell lung cancer. Sequencing used immunoSEQ multiplex PCR; TCRdb keeps in-frame clones, though not all of them. The repertoire holds about 4,100 clones, roughly two fifths seen once, with around 6.1% in the top ten. Sequenced here: lung tumor tissue, sampled before any cancer treatment. The source is a woman between 35 and 75 years old with stage I lung adenocarcinoma.

This clone has only one observation. V gene TRBV19 combines with J gene TRBJ2-7, with 8 positions matching TRBD1. This CDR3 is built from 15 residues. Looked up from germline, CDR1 is LNHDA and CDR2 is SQIVND (reference sequence). After removal of 3 bases from V and 8 bases from J, the junction contained 12 bases not matched to a gene. The DNA of the CDR3 is TGTGCCAGTAGTATCAAGCCAGGGGGCGCCGTGAAGCAGTACTTC. It translates to CASSIKPGGAVKQYF. Drawing the rest from reference TRBV19 and TRBJ2-7, the complete variable domain is DGGITQSPKYLFRKEGQNVTLSCEQNLNHDAMYWYRQDPGQGLRLIYYSQIVNDFQKGDIAEGYSVSREKKESFPLTVTSAQKNPTAFYLCASSIKPGGAVKQYFGPGTRLTVT.

CDR3 bases: TGTGCCAGCAGCCAATTCCGGGGGCAGACCCAGTACTTC. It encodes CASSQFRGQTQYF. The rearrangement joins TRBV14 to TRBJ2-5; possibly TRBD1 or TRBD2 for D (6 bases each). Trimming removed 2 bases from V and 6 bases from J, with 10 bases in between. CDR3 size: 13 residues. In germline, CDR1 is SGHDN, CDR2 FVKESK.

The chain has TRBV28 and TRBJ1-1; the D gene is possibly TRBD1 (5 bases). The germline CDR1 and CDR2 sequences are MDHEN and SYDVKM. V lost 7 bases to trimming and J lost 3 bases, with 21 bases between them. There are 16 residues in the CDR3. The CDR3 region has the DNA TGTGCCAGCACCCTTGTCCGGGGGTATACGGACACTGAAGCTTTCTTT. It yields the protein CASTLVRGYTDTEAFF.

This clone was observed a handful of times. The chain recombines TRBV6-8 with TRBJ2-2; D is uncertain. Trimming took 4 bases from V and 5 from J, leaving 8 bases between them. CDR3 length: 13 residues. The germline gives CDR1 MNHGY, CDR2 SAAAGT. Here the CDR3 reads CASSLYSTGELFF. The CDR3 coding sequence is TGTGCCAGCAGTTTGTACTCAACCGGGGAGCTGTTTTTT.

This clone has more than one count but fewer than ten. V gene TRBV11-3 combines with J gene TRBJ2-1; 8 bases align to TRBD2. J lost 2 bases, V lost 5 bases, and 8 bases had no gene match. CDR1 is SGHNT and CDR2 is YENEEA in the germline V gene. The CDR3 has 16 residues. The CDR3 here is CASSRISGSAYNEQFF. The DNA of the CDR3 is TGTGCCAGCAGCCGCATCAGCGGGAGCGCCTACAATGAGCAGTTCTTC.

The chain joins TRBV9 to TRBJ2-1, with 7 bases identical to TRBD1. The junction had 5 bases not matched to a gene; V was cut back by 3 bases and J by 5 bases. Germline CDR1 reads SGDLS; CDR2 reads YYNGEE. The CDR3 extends over 14 amino acids. This chain's CDR3 is CASSAGQDHNEQFF. In DNA form, the CDR3 reads TGTGCCAGCAGCGCTGGACAGGACCACAATGAGCAGTTCTTC.

V and J are TRBV18 and TRBJ2-5; TRBD2 is a possible D gene (6 bases). Germline lookup yields CDR1 KGHSH and CDR2 LQKENI. CDR3 size: 14 residues. V lost 3 bases, J lost 5 bases, and 13 bases lay in between. Here the CDR3 DNA reads TGTGCCAGCTCACCCCAAGACCGGGAGGAGACCCAGTACTTC. As protein: CASSPQDREETQYF.

This clone was seen a handful of times. The chain joins TRBV9 to TRBJ2-2; D gene uncertain. The CDR3 extends over 15 amino acids. Trimming removed 2 bases from V and 2 bases from J, with 10 bases in between. Germline lookup yields CDR1 SGDLS and CDR2 YYNGEE. The chain's CDR3 is CASSVMGINTGELFF. The CDR3 DNA sequence: TGTGCCAGCAGCGTGATGGGTATTAACACCGGGGAGCTGTTTTTT.

V is TRBV6-8 and J is TRBJ1-2; 11 bases are shared with TRBD1. This CDR3 has 18 residues. Germline V gene sequence: CDR1 MNHGY, CDR2 SAAAGT. The ends lost 3 bases at V and 8 bases at J; junction bases unmatched: 17. CDR3 nucleotides: TGTGCCAGCAGTTATAAACCCACCCTCGGACAGGGGGCGGTAGGCTACACCTTC. Protein sequence: CASSYKPTLGQGAVGYTF.

The sample holds a few counts of this clone. This chain connects TRBV9 to TRBJ1-1; perhaps TRBD1 as D (5 bases). CDR3 size: 15 residues. CDR1 is SGDLS and CDR2 is YYNGEE in the germline V gene. Between the trimmed V and J ends, which lost 0 bases and 4 bases, there was a span of 13 bases. In DNA form, the CDR3 reads TGTGCCAGCAGCGTAGAAGTCACAGGCGGCACTGAAGCTTTCTTT. It is translated as CASSVEVTGGTEAFF.

This clone has only a few counts. This chain uses TRBV4-3 with TRBJ2-1, with D uncertain. CDR1 is LGHNA and CDR2 is YSLEER in the germline V gene. CDR3 length equals 16 residues. Between the trimmed V and J ends, which lost 0 bases and 1 base, there was a span of 10 bases. The CDR3 loop is CASSQEPSTSYNEQFF. The CDR3 nucleotides are TGCGCCAGCAGCCAAGAGCCCAGTACGTCCTACAATGAGCAGTTCTTC.

The rearrangement uses TRBV28 and TRBJ1-5, with no clear D. Germline V gives CDR1 MDHEN, CDR2 SYDVKM. This CDR3 has 14 amino acids. With 7 bases removed from V and 6 bases from J, the gap between germline ends came to 16 bases. The CDR3 loop is CASMTGGSRQPQHF. CDR3 bases: TGTGCCAGCATGACGGGCGGTAGTCGTCAGCCCCAGCATTTT.

Remarks on this clone: Relative to the germline gene, one junction end is altered; a read error may explain this. This chain uses TRBV9 with TRBJ1-1; D gene unclear. Per the germline V gene, CDR1 is SGDLS and CDR2 is YYNGEE. This CDR3 spans 15 amino acids. CDR3 sequence: CASSVVRQWNTKAFF. The CDR3 DNA sequence: TGTGCCAGCAGCGTAGTGAGACAATGGAACACTAAAGCTTTCTTT.

This clone ranks as medium-sized. The CDR3 here is CASSSGYRRPDTQYF. The DNA for the CDR3 is TGTGCCAGCAGTTCGGGGTATAGGCGTCCAGATACGCAGTATTTT. The chain combines TRBV6-8 with TRBJ2-3, with TRBD2 as a possible D gene (5 bases). This CDR3 is 15 amino acids long. CDR1 is MNHGY, CDR2 SAAAGT, per germline. The V end lost 4 bases, the J end lost 4 bases, and 15 bases lay between the germline ends.

This clone was counted only a few times. V usage is TRBV6-8 and J usage is TRBJ2-7; 13 positions match TRBD2. The CDR3 spans 16 residues. Germline values: CDR1 MNHGY, CDR2 SAAAGT. Trimming took 4 bases from V and 0 from J; bases not matched to a gene: 3. The CDR3 DNA reads TGTGCCAGCAGTTCGACTAGCGGGAGGCTCTCCTACGAGCAGTACTTC. It codes for CASSSTSGRLSYEQYF.

The rearrangement uses TRBV14 and TRBJ2-1; 11 nucleotides align to TRBD2. From germline, CDR1 is SGHDN and CDR2 FVKESK. The CDR3 is 18 residues long. V dropped 0 bases and J dropped 10; count of bases not matched to a gene: 14. The CDR3 reads CASSQEGPGLAGGKEQFF. CDR3 nucleotide sequence: TGTGCCAGCAGCCAAGAAGGGCCGGGCCTAGCGGGAGGAAAAGAGCAGTTCTTC. Combining the CDR3 with reference TRBV14 and TRBJ2-1 gives the whole variable domain EAGVTQFPSHSVIEKGQTVTLRCDPISGHDNLYWYRRVMGKEIKFLLHFVKESKQDESGMPNNRFLAERTGGTYSTLKVQPAELEDSGVYFCASSQEGPGLAGGKEQFFGPGTRLTVL.

This chain links TRBV4-1 with TRBJ2-7; TRBD2 matches at 13 bases. Germline CDR1 is MGHRA and CDR2 is YSYEKL. V was pared by 4 bases and J by 4 bases, with 4 bases of the junction left unmatched. The CDR3 sequence is 15 residues long. The CDR3 coding sequence is TGCGCCAGCAGCCGAGGGACTAGCGGGGAGTACGAGCAGTACTTC. Encoded protein: CASSRGTSGEYEQYF.

This clone was picked up a small number of times. J is TRBJ2-3 and V is TRBV30, with 8 bases matching TRBD1. The CDR3 contains 15 residues. Germline V gene lookup returns CDR1 GTSNPN and CDR2 SVGIG (reference sequence). V was clipped by 1 base and J by 0 bases; unmatched bases: 3. In nucleotides, the CDR3 is TGTGCCTGGAGTGAGACAGGGGTGAGCACAGATACGCAGTATTTT. The encoded protein is CAWSETGVSTDTQYF.

V gene TRBV19 combines with J gene TRBJ2-4, with 11 bases lining up with TRBD2. Germline trimming cut 10 bases from V and 3 bases from J; bases unmatched to any gene: 23. CDR3 length equals 20 residues. Germline lookup yields CDR1 LNHDA and CDR2 SQIVND (reference sequence). The CDR3 region is CATRDRATSGSGYGKNIQYF. CDR3 sequence (DNA): TGTGCCACCCGGGACAGGGCRACTAGCGGGAGTGGGTATGGCAAAAACATTCAGTACTTC.

This clone was counted only a few times. The chain couples TRBV28 to TRBJ2-3; 9 positions match TRBD2. Germline CDR1 is MDHEN and CDR2 is SYDVKM. V shed 3 bases and J 2 bases; nucleotides not matched to a gene: 6. This CDR3 comprises 16 residues. The CDR3 reads CASSFTAGGFTDTQYF. CDR3 DNA sequence: TGTGCCAGCAGTTTTACAGCGGGAGGATTCACAGATACGCAGTATTTT.

This clone was found a few times. The rearrangement links TRBV4-1 to TRBJ1-1; D is ambiguous. The CDR3 contains 14 residues. Between the trimmed V and J ends, which lost 2 bases and 1 base, there was a span of 8 bases. Germline CDR1 MGHRA, CDR2 YSYEKL. This CDR3 reads CASSQSGRNTEAFF. The DNA of the CDR3 is TGCGCCAGCAGCCAATCCGGGAGGAACACTGAAGCTTTCTTT.

The chain combines TRBV9 with TRBJ2-3, with unresolved D. Germline CDR1 and CDR2: SGDLS and YYNGEE. Deletions cut 3 bases from V and 4 bases from J, with 6 bases between. This CDR3 region has 12 residues. Here the CDR3 DNA reads TGTGCCAGCAGCGGGATAGCAGATACGCAGTATTTT. Its protein product is CASSGIADTQYF.

This clone was observed a handful of times. The chain has TRBV6-8 and TRBJ1-3; D gene unclear. Per the germline V gene, CDR1 is MNHGY and CDR2 is SAAAGT. This CDR3 spans 15 amino acids. V shed 7 bases and J shed 2 bases, with 15 bases lying between them. Here the CDR3 reads CASTERAMPGNTIYF. CDR3 sequence (DNA): TGTGCCAGCACCGAGCGAGCGATGCCTGGAAACACCATATATTTT.

The chain employs TRBV14 and TRBJ1-2; no clear D gene. The CDR3 is 17 residues long. Per the germline V gene, CDR1 is SGHDN and CDR2 is FVKESK. V lost 3 bases and J 10 bases, leaving 27 bases between the germline ends. CDR3 sequence reads: CASSQRTGAGLDYNYTF. CDR3 coding DNA: TGTGCCAGCAGCCAGAGGACCGGAGCGGGGTTAGACTATAACTACACCTTC.